The clone carrying this T cell receptor beta chain was recorded many times. What it binds is not known. Time point indicated: pre-sensitization, week 0. The treatment: therapeutic diphenylcyclopropenone sensitization with weekly scalp DPC. Samples of blood were obtained prior to the application of each patch test. Unfractionated whole blood was the source from which total RNA was extracted. Original analysis: Across samples, TCR counts had a median of about 93,000 and ranged from roughly 23,224 to 690,600. TCRdb used MiXCR to reprocess the RACE reads, holding one entry per CDR3 protein. TCRdb assigned the V and J calls; the authors' analysis was not used. The sample has about 80,000 distinct CDR3 sequences, 12% to 15% seen once. This entry comes from a study of human T cells and chemical hapten exposure. Notes on the study in general: Alopecia affecting every donor means their immune response may not match healthy people's.

Per the germline V gene, CDR1 is KGHSH and CDR2 is LQKENI. The length of the CDR3 is 17 residues. Germline trimming cut 6 bases from V and 4 bases from J; bases unmatched to any gene: 13. The sequenced sample was whole blood, obtained in connection with sensitization to the hapten diphenylcyclopropenone (DPC). The V and J genes are TRBV18 and TRBJ2-2, with 8 bases matching TRBD1. This TCR was recovered from a woman between 50 and 59 years old with alopecia areata. Some clones in this sample may be carry-over from other donors' samples. The CDR3 sequence: CASSPGIDRGFTGELFF. The CDR3, as DNA: TGTGCCAGCTCCCCAGGAATTGACAGGGGATTCACCGGGGAGCTGTTTTTT.